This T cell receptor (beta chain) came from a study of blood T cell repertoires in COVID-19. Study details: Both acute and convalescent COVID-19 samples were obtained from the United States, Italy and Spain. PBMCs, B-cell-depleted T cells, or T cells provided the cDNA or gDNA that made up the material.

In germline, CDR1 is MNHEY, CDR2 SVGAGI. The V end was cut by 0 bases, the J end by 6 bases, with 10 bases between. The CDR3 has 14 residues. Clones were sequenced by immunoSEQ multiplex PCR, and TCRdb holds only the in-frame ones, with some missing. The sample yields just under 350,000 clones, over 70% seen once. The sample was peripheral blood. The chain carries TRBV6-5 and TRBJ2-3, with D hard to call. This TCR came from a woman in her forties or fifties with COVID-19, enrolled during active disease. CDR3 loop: CASSYSPNGDTQYF. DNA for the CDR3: TGTGCCAGCAGTTACTCTCCTAACGGGGATACGCAGTATTTT.